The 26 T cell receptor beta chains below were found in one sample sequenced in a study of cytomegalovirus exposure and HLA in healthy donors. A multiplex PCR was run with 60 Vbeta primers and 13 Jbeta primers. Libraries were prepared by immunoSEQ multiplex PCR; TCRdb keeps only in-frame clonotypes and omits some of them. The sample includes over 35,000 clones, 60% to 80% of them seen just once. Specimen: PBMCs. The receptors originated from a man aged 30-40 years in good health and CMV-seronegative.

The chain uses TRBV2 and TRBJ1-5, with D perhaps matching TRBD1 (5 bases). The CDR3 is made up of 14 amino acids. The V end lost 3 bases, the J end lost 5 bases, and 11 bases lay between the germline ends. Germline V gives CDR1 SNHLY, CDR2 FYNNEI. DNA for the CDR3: TGTGCCAGCAGTGAGCAGGGTCGGGATCAGCCCCAGCATTTT. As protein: CASSEQGRDQPQHF.

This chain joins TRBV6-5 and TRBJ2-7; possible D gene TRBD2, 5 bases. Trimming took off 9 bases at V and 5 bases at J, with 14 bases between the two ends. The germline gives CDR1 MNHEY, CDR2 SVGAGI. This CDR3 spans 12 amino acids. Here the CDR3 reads CASSYPGNEQYF. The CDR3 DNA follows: TGTGCCAGTTCGTATCCGGGAAACGAGCAGTACTTC.

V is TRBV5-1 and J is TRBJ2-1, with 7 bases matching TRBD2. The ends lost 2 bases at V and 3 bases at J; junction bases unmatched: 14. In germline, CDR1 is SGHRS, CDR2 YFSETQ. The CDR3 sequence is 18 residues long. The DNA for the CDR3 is TGCGCCAGCAGCTTAGAAGGAGCCGGGACTAACCTCTACAATGAGCAGTTCTTC. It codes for CASSLEGAGTNLYNEQFF.

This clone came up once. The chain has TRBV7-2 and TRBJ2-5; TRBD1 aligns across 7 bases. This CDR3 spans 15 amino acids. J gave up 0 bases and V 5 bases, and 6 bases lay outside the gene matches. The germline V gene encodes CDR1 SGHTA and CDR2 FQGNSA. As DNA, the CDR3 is TGTGCCAGCAGCGCTCAAGGGGGCAACCAAGAGACCCAGTACTTC. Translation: CASSAQGGNQETQYF.

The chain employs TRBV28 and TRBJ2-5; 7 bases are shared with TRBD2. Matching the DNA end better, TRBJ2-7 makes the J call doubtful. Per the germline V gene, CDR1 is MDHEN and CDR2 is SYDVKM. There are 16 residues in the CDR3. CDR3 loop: CASSPERSSGSYEQYF. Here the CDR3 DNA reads TGTGCCAGCAGTCCAGAGCGTTCTAGCGGCTCTTACGAGCAGTACTTC.

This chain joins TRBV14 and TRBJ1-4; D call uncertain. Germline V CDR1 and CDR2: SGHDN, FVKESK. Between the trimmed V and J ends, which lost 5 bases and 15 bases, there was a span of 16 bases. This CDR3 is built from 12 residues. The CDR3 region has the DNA TGTGCCAGCAGCGAGGCATCCGGAATGGTGTTTTTT. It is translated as CASSEASGMVFF.

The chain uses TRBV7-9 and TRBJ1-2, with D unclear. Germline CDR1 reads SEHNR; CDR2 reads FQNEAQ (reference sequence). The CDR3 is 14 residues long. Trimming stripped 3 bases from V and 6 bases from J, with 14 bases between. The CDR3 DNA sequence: TGTGCCAGCAGCTTGGCGGGCCTAGCCCATGGCTACACCTTC. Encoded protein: CASSLAGLAHGYTF.

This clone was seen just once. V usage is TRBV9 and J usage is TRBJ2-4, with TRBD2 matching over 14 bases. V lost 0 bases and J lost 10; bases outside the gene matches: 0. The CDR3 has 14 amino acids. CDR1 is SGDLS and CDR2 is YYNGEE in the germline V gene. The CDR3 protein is CASSVGTSGRIQYF. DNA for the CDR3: TGTGCCAGCAGCGTAGGGACTAGCGGGAGGATTCAGTACTTC.

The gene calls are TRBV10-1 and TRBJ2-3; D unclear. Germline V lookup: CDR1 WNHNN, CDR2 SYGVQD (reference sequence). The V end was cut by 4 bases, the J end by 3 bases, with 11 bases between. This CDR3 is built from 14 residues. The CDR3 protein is CASSGVHTTDTQYF. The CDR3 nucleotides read TGCGCCAGCAGTGGAGTCCATACTACAGATACGCAGTATTTT.

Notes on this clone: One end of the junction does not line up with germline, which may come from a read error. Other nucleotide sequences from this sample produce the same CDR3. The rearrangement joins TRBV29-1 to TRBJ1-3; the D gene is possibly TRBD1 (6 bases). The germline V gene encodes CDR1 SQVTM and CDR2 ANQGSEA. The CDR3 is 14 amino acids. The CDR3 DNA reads TGCAGCACACCAGGGGCTGGAGGTGGAAACACCATATATTTC. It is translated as CSTPGAGGGNTIYF.

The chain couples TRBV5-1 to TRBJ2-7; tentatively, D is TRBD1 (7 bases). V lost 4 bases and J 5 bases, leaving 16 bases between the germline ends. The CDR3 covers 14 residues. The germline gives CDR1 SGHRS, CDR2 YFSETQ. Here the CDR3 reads CASSRGTEVDEQYF. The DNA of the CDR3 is TGCGCCAGCAGCCGGGGGACAGAAGTAGACGAGCAGTACTTC.

The CDR3 is CASSRFSGQGRSEAFF. The CDR3 coding sequence is TGTGCCAGTAGTCGCTTCTCGGGACAGGGTCGGTCTGAAGCTTTCTTT. The chain has TRBV19 and TRBJ1-1; TRBD1 matches at 9 bases. This CDR3 region has 16 residues. Trimming cost V 5 bases and J 6 bases; bases outside gene matches: 13. Germline V gene sequence: CDR1 LNHDA, CDR2 SQIVND (reference sequence).

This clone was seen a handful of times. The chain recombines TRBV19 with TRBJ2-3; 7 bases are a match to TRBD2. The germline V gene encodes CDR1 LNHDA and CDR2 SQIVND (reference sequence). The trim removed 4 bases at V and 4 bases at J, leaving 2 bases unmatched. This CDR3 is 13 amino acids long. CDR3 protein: CASSKGLADTQYF. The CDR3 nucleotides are TGTGCCAGTAGTAAAGGACTAGCAGATACGCAGTATTTT.

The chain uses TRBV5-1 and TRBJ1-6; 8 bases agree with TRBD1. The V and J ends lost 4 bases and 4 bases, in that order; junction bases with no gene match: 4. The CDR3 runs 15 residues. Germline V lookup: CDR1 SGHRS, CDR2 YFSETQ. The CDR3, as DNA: TGCGCCAGCAGCACGGGACAGGAGTATAATTCACCCCTCCACTTT. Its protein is CASSTGQEYNSPLHF.

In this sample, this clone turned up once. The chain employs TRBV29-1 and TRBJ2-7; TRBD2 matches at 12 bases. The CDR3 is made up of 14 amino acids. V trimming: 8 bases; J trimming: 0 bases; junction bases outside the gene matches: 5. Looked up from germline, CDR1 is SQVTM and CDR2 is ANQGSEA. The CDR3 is CSFGTSGPSYEQYF. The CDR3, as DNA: TGCAGCTTTGGGACTAGCGGGCCCTCCTACGAGCAGTACTTC.

For the CDR3, the DNA is TGCGCCAGCAGGGAGACTAGCGGAACAGATACGCAGTATTTT. It specifies CASRETSGTDTQYF. The chain is built from TRBV10-2 and TRBJ2-3; 9 nucleotides line up with TRBD2. The CDR3 is 14 amino acids. Per the germline V gene, CDR1 is WSHSY and CDR2 is SAAADI. The V segment lost 6 bases and the J segment 3 bases; nucleotides outside the gene matches: 4.

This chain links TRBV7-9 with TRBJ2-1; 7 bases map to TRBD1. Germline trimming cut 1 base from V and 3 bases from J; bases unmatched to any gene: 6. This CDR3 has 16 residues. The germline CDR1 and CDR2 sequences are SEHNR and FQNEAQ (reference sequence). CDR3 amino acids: CASSLGTGNFYNEQFF. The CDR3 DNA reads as TGTGCCAGCAGCTTAGGGACAGGCAACTTCTACAATGAGCAGTTCTTC.

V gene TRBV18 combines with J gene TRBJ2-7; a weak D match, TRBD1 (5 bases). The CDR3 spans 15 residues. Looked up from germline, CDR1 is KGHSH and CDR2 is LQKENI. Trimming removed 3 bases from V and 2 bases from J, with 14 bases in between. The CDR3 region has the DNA TGTGCCAGCTCACCCGACAGTCCCCAGCCCTACGAGCAGTACTTC. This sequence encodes CASSPDSPQPYEQYF.

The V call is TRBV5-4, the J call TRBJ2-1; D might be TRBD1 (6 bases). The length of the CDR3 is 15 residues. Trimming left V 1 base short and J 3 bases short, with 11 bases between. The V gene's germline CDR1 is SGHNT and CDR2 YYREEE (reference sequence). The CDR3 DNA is TGTGCCAGCAGCTTGAACAGGGCCAGCTACAATGAGCAGTTCTTC. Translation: CASSLNRASYNEQFF.

The CDR3 nucleotides read TGTGCCAGCTCACCGGGGACTAGAGGGGAGACCCAGTACTTC. Its protein is CASSPGTRGETQYF. The rearrangement links TRBV18 to TRBJ2-5; 8 nucleotides line up with TRBD2. From germline, CDR1 is KGHSH and CDR2 LQKENI. The CDR3 has 14 residues. With V trimmed by 3 bases and J by 5 bases, 5 bases remained unmatched.

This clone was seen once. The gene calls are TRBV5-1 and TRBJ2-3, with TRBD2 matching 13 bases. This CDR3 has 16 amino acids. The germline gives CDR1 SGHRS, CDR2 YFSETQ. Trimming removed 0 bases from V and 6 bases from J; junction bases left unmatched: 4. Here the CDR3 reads CASSLGWTSGSDTQYF. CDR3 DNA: TGCGCCAGCAGCTTGGGATGGACTAGCGGGAGTGATACGCAGTATTTT.

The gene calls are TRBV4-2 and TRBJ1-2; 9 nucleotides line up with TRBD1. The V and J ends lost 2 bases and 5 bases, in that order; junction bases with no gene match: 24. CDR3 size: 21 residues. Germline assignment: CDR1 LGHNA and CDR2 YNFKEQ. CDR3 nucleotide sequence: TGTGCCAGCAGCCAAATGGGGTATAGGACAGGTCGGTGGACAGGGGCATATGGCTACACCTTC. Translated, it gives CASSQMGYRTGRWTGAYGYTF.

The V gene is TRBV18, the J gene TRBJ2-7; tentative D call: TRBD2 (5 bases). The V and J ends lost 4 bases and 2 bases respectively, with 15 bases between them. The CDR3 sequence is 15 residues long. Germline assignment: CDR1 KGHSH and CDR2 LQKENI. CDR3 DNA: TGTGCCAGCTCACGAGTCCAAACCGGGACCTACGAGCAGTACTTC. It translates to CASSRVQTGTYEQYF.

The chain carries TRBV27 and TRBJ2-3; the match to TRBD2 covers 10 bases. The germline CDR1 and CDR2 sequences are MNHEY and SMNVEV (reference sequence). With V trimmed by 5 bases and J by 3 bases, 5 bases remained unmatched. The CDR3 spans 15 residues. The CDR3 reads CASSELAGKTDTQYF. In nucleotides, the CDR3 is TGTGCCAGCAGTGAACTAGCGGGGAAGACAGATACGCAGTATTTT.

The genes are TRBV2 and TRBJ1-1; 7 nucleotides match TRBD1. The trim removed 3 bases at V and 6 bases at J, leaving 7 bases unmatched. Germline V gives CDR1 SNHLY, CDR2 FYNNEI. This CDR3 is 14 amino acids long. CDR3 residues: CASSDNRDSPEAFF. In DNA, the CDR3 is TGTGCCAGCAGTGATAACCGGGACAGCCCTGAAGCTTTCTTT.

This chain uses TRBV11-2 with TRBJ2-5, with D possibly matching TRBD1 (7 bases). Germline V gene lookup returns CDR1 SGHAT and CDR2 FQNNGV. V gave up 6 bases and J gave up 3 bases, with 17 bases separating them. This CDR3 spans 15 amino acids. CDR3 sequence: CASRLYRGTEETQYF. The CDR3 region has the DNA TGTGCCAGCAGACTCTACCGGGGGACAGAAGAGACCCAGTACTTC.